These 8 T cell receptor beta chains originate from one sample sequenced in a study of T cells in Graves' hyperthyroidism and ophthalmopathy. RNA transcripts provided the source from which TCR beta CDR3 regions were amplified. HTBI primers were used for first-round RT-PCR of the TCR CDR3. Using its own MiXCR run on the multiplex PCR reads, TCRdb lists one record per CDR3 protein. The sample gives over 700,000 distinct CDR3 sequences, 35% to 45% of which show up once; 7.5% to 9.5% is in the top ten. The sample taken for sequencing was blood. The source of these receptors is a man aged 18 to 35 with Graves' hyperthyroidism.

The V gene is TRBV9, the J gene TRBJ1-1; perhaps TRBD1 as D (5 bases). V lost 3 bases to trimming and J lost 0 bases, with 9 bases between them. CDR1 is SGDLS, CDR2 YYNGEE, per germline. This CDR3 is 14 amino acids long. The CDR3 DNA follows: TGTGCCAGCAGCGGACAGTCCTTGAACACTGAAGCTTTCTTT. Protein sequence: CASSGQSLNTEAFF.

The gene calls are TRBV2 and TRBJ2-7, with 8 positions matching TRBD1. Germline V gene data show CDR1 as SNHLY and CDR2 as FYNNEI. Losses at the gene ends were 8 bases for V and 0 bases for J; bases not matched to a gene: 6. The CDR3 totals 14 residues. In DNA, the CDR3 is TGTGCCAGCTCATGGGACAGGTTCTCCTACGAGCAGTACTTC. Protein: CASSWDRFSYEQYF.

Comment on this clonotype: A single base separates this from a much larger clone, so it may be a read error. This chain joins TRBV25-1 and TRBJ1-6, with D unresolved. Germline V gene data show CDR1 as MGHDK and CDR2 as SYGVNS. The CDR3 spans 15 residues. Trimming took 6 bases from V and 7 from J, leaving 16 bases between them. The CDR3 DNA is TGTGCCAGCAGCGTAAGCGGCGCCCAAAATTCACCCCTCCACTTT. This gives the protein CASSVSGAQNSPLHF.

This sequence joins TRBV20-1 and TRBJ2-5, with 8 bases that match TRBD2. Trimming took 1 base from V and 5 from J; bases not matched to a gene: 3. Germline V gives CDR1 DFQATT, CDR2 SNEGSKA (reference sequence). CDR3 length equals 13 residues. The CDR3 sequence is CSARGLAKETQYF. The CDR3, as DNA: TGCAGTGCTAGAGGACTAGCGAAGGAGACCCAGTACTTC.

Regarding this clonotype: One end of the junction fails to match germline, which may point to a read error. The gene calls are TRBV7-2 and TRBJ1-1, with a tentative D call TRBD1 (5 bases). The CDR3 extends over 15 amino acids. Germline V gene data show CDR1 as SGHTA and CDR2 as FQGNSA. CDR3 protein: CASSLSHQGNTEAFF. CDR3 coding DNA: TGCGCCAGCAGCCTCAGTCATCAGGGGAACACTGAAGCTTTCTTT. Looking up the rest from reference TRBV7-2 and TRBJ1-1 gives the full variable domain: GAGVSQSPSNKVTEKGKDVELRCDPISGHTALYWYRQSLGQGLEFLIYFQGNSAPDKSGLPSDRFSAERTGGSVSTLTIQRTQQEDSAVYLCASSLSHQGNTEAFFGQGTRLTVV.

There are many counts of this clonotype. J is TRBJ2-7 and V is TRBV29-1, with 12 bases aligning to TRBD1. From germline, CDR1 is SQVTM and CDR2 ANQGSEA. V shed 7 bases and J 12 bases; nucleotides not matched to a gene: 13. This CDR3 is built from 13 residues. The CDR3 loop is CSGCGTGGGLWYF. The CDR3 DNA is TGCAGCGGGTGCGGGACAGGGGGCGGCCTATGGTACTTC.

Of note for this clonotype: This sequence may be a read error, since a much larger clone differs from it by one base. The chain has TRBV19 and TRBJ1-5, with D possibly TRBD1 on 6 matching bases. Germline-derived CDR1 and CDR2 are LNHDA and SQIVND (reference sequence). The CDR3 loop spans 14 amino acids. CDR3: CASSWRDTDQSQHF. The CDR3 bases are TGTGCCAGTAGTTGGAGGGACACTGATCAGTCCCAGCATTTT.

This clonotype appeared a few times. This sequence joins TRBV5-4 and TRBJ2-3; tentative D call: TRBD2 (6 bases). In germline, CDR1 is SGHNT, CDR2 YYREEE (reference sequence). Between the trimmed V and J ends, which lost 0 bases and 3 bases, there was a span of 11 bases. The CDR3 is 15 amino acids. CDR3 sequence reads: CASSLAGGITDTQYF. CDR3 nucleotides: TGTGCCAGCAGCTTGGCCGGGGGTATTACAGATACGCAGTATTTT.